This T cell receptor beta chain was identified during a study of T-cell memory formation after mild COVID-19 (dated by TCRdb to about 2021). For the study in its entirety: TCR sequence clusters from the two donors were largely donor specific. The cohort comprised two young, previously healthy adult volunteers, one female and one male. Longitudinal TCRalpha and TCRbeta repertoire sequencing tracked T-cell clones expanding and contracting after mild COVID-19 in a couple of donors.

Including the terminal cysteine and phenylalanine, the CDR3 comprises 13 residues. The CDR3 DNA has 39 bases and is translated from base 1. At the junction V is shortened by 7 bases and J by 8 bases, with 14 bases in between. The germline V gene (reference sequence) provides CDR1 LNHDA and CDR2 SQIVND. Instrument on record: Illumina NovaSeq 6000. TCRalpha and TCRbeta cDNA libraries were built by 5'RACE with constant-segment primers, adding sample barcodes and unique molecular identifiers. RNA was extracted from every sample with Trizol reagent. Libraries were amplified in two PCR steps, with a second sample barcode and Illumina TruSeq adapters added in the second step. Libraries were sequenced on an Illumina NovaSeq with 2 x 150 bp paired-end reads. From the authors' description of their analysis: Demultiplexing of reads and collapsing into UMI-guided consensus sequences were performed with migec v1.2.7. Using mixcr v2.1.11, UMI consensuses were aligned to TRA and TRB V and J templates and then assembled into clonotypes. A clonotype was counted as expanded or contracted only if both edgeR and NoisET called the change significant, with noise models trained on biological replicates. For edgeR calls, the thresholds were a false discovery rate-adjusted p below 0.01 and a log2 fold-change of 1. As an exploratory analysis of dynamics, PCA with hierarchical clustering was applied to max-normalized trajectories of the 1000 most abundant clonotypes. The CD4 or CD8 phenotype of responding clones was assigned using the separately sequenced CD4+ and CD8+ repertoires. TCRdb itself trimmed the public reads at Q25 with fastp, ran MiXCR and retained productive beta chains. Entries that share a CDR3 protein sequence are merged under the most common genes and DNA. These V and J calls originate from TCRdb's pipeline instead of the authors' own analysis. In this sample the table shows about 600,000 distinct CDR3 sequences, approximately 21% of which occur a single time. The top ten constitute about 8.2% of the sample.

Ficoll-Paque density gradient centrifugation was used to isolate PBMCs. Comments on this clonotype: It has no known antigen specificity. The input lacks base qualities; no much larger clone sits a single base away.

Overall study outcomes, separate from this receptor: The detection of some responding clones in pre-infection memory suggests that pre-existing cross-reactive memory T cells joined the SARS-CoV-2 response. Whether the second-wave clones peaking on day 37 were SARS-CoV-2 specific was not confirmed. Contracting CD4+ clones were found mainly in CM and EM memory subsets, while CD8+ clones were enriched in EMRA. The study included only two mild cases, and larger cohorts that include severe cases with pre-infection samples were judged to be necessary. Clones that contracted from day 15 to 85 showed balanced CD4/CD8 phenotypes, whereas a second wave of clones that expanded from day 15 to 37 leaned towards CD4+.

The V and J segments used are TRBV19 and TRBJ1-4; possibly the D gene is TRBD1, per 6 matching bases. The sequence was collected from an adult woman who had mild COVID-19 (a few samples of this study predate the infection). The sample titles of this study are shuffled in the database, so cell type and time point are left out; the donor was told from shared clones. The sample was PBMCs or a T cell subset sorted from them (not recorded which). CDR3 reads: CASTTGRSEKLFF. The DNA sequence is as follows: TGTGCCAGTACAACAGGGAGGTCGGAAAAACTGTTTTTT.